This TCR beta chain was recorded in a study of cytomegalovirus exposure and HLA in healthy donors. Across the study: Most genotyped donors, about 81% of roughly 400, had Caucasian-associated genetic ancestry.

With 8 bases clipped from V and 0 bases from J, the junction kept 5 bases outside the gene matches. The CDR3 loop spans 15 amino acids. Germline CDR1 and CDR2: MNHNS and SASEGT. PCR used 60 Vbeta primers and 13 Jbeta primers. The assay was immunoSEQ multiplex PCR, and TCRdb's table has in-frame clones only and misses some. This sample carries approximately 190,000 clones, 85% to 90% of them seen once, and the ten largest clones take over 1%. The origin of this receptor is a man aged 30-40 years in good health and CMV-seronegative. This sequence joins TRBV6-1 and TRBJ2-2; 8 nucleotides line up with TRBD2. The sequencing input was PBMCs. Here the CDR3 DNA reads TGTGCCAGCGGCGGGGGGACCGCGAACACCGGGGAGCTGTTTTTT. Residues: CASGGGTANTGELFF.